This T cell receptor (beta chain) was identified in a study of CD4 T cells in relation to SARS-CoV-2 and coronaviruses. About the research overall: PBMCs were cultured with antigen for nine to eleven days before TCR beta sequencing. The restricting HLA molecule for shared crossreactive spike epitopes was mapped.

As concerns this clone: Its antigen is not known.

CD4+ T cells from unexposed donors were obtained before the COVID-19 pandemic (2011-2018). After more than eight days of culture, CD4+ T cells were isolated. As cell numbers allowed, unexposed-donor CD4+ T cells faced SARS-CoV-2 S/N and four cold-coronavirus spikes. Sequencing used immunoSEQ multiplex PCR; TCRdb keeps in-frame clones, though not all of them. This table holds just over 25,000 clones, more than 75% found once. The CDR3 has 14 residues. Germline V gene lookup returns CDR1 SGHTA and CDR2 FQGNSA. V was clipped by 5 bases and J by 6 bases, with 16 bases between them. This sequence joins TRBV7-2 and TRBJ1-2, with D possibly matching TRBD1 (5 bases). Sample: CD4+ T cells from PBMCs, cultured in vitro. This TCR derives from a human donor in good health. The CDR3 sequence is CASSPGPTENGYTF. The CDR3 DNA is TGTGCCAGCAGCCCAGGTCCGACAGAGAATGGCTACACCTTC.